This TCR beta chain was sequenced during a study of blood T cell repertoires in COVID-19. The germline V gene encodes CDR1 LGHDT and CDR2 YNNKEL (reference sequence). CDR3 length: 14 residues. V was trimmed by 4 bases and J by 7 bases, leaving 15 bases between them. Clones were sequenced by immunoSEQ multiplex PCR, and TCRdb holds only the in-frame ones, with some missing. The sample records under 250,000 clones, roughly four fifths being singletons. Sequenced input: peripheral blood. The clonotype originates from a man between 45 and 60 years old with active or convalescent COVID-19. The chain has TRBV3-1 (or the pseudogene TRBV3-2) and TRBJ2-3, with D perhaps matching TRBD2 (6 bases). This CDR3 reads CASSPSGGANTQYF. The DNA of the CDR3 is TGTGCCAGCAGCCCTTCTGGCGGGGCGAATACGCAGTATTTT.